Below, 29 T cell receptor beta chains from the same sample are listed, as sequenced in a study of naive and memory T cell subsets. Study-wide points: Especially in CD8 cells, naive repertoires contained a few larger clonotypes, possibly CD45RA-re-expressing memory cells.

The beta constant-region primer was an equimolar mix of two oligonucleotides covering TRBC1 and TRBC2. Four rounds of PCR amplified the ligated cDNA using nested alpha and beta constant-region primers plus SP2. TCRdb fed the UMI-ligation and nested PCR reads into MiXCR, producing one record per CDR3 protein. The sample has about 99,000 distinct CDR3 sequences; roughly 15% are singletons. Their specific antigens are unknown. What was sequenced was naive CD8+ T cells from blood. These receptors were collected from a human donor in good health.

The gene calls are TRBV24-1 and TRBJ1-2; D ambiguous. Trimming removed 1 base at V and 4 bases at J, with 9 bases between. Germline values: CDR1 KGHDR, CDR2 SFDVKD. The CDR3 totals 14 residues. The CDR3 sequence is CATSDLRRSYGYTF. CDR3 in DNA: TGTGCCACCAGTGATTTAAGGCGCTCCTATGGCTACACCTTC.

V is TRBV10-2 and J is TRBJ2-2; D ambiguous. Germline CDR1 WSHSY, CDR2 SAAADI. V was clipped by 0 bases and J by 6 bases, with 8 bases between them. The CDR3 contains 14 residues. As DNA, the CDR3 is TGCGCCAGCAGTGAGTCGGGTTCGGCCGGGGAGCTGTTTTTT. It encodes CASSESGSAGELFF.

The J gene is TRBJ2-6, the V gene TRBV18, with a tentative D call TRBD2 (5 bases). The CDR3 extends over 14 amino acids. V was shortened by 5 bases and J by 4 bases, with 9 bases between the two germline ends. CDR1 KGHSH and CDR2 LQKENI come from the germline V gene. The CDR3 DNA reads TGTGCCAGCTCAGGGGAGACGGGGGCCAACGTCCTGACTTTC. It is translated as CASSGETGANVLTF.

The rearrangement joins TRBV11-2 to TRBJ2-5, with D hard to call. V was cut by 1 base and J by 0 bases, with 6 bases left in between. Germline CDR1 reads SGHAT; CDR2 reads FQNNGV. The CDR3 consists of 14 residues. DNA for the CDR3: TGTGCCAGCAGCTTAGGACCGTACCAAGAGACCCAGTACTTC. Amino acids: CASSLGPYQETQYF.

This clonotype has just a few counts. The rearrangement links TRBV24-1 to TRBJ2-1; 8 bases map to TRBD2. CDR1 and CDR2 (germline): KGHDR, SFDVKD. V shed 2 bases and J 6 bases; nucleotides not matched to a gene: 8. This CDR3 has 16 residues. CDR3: CATSDSGAGDGNEQFF. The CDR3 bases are TGTGCCACCAGTGATTCCGGAGCGGGAGATGGCAATGAGCAGTTCTTC.

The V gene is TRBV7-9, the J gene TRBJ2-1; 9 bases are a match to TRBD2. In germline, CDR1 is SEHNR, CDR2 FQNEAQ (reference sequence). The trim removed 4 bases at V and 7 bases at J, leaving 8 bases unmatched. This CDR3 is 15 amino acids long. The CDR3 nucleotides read TGTGCCAGCAGCTCGGGACTAGCAAGTGGGAATGAGCAGTTCTTC. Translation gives CASSSGLASGNEQFF.

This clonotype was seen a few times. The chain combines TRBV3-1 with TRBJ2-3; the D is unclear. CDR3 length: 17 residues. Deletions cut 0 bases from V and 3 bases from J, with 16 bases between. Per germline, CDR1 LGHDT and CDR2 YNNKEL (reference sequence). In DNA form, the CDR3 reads TGTGCCAGCAGCCAAGATGTCGACCGCTTTTATACAGATACGCAGTATTTT. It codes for CASSQDVDRFYTDTQYF.

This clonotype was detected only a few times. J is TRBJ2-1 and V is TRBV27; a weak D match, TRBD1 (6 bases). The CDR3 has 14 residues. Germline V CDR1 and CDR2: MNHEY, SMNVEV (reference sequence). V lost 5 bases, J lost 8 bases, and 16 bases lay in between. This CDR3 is CASSAQGNRDEQFF. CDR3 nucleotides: TGTGCCAGCAGTGCACAGGGAAATAGGGATGAGCAGTTCTTC.

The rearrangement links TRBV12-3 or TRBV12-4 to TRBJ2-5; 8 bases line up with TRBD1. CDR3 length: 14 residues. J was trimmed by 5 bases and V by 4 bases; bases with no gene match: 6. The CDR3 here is CASSSNRGMETQYF. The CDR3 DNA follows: TGTGCCAGCAGTTCAAACAGGGGGATGGAGACCCAGTACTTC.

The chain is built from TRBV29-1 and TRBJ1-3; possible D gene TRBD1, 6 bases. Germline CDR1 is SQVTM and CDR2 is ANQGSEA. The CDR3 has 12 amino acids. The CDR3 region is CAGGADGNTIYF. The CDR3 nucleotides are TGCGCTGGGGGCGCGGATGGAAACACCATATATTTT.

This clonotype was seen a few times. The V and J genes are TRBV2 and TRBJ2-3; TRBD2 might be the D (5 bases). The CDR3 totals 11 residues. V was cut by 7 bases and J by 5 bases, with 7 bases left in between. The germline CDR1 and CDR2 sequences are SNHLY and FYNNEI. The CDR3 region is CASKGGDTQYF. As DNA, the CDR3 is TGTGCCAGCAAAGGAGGAGATACGCAGTATTTT.

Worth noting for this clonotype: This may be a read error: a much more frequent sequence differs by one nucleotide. The chain's CDR3 is CTSSLAGDAQHF. CDR3 nucleotides: TGTACCAGCAGCTTAGCGGGGGACGCCCAGCATTTT. The genes are TRBV13 and TRBJ1-5, with a possible D match to TRBD1 (5 bases). The germline CDR1 and CDR2 sequences are PRHDT and FYEKMQ (reference sequence). This CDR3 spans 12 amino acids.

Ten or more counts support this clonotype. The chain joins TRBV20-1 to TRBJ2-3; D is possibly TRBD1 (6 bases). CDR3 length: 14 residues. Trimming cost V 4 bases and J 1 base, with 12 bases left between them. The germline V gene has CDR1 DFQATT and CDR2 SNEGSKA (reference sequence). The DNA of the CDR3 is TGCAGTGCTAACCCAGGGGCCCGCACAGATACGCAGTATTTT. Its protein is CSANPGARTDTQYF.

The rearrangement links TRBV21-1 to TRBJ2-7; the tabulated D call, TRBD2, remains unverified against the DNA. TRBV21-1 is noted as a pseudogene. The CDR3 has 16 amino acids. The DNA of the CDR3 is TGTGCCAGCAGCTTACAACCGGCGGACTTCGAAAAGGAGCAGTACTTC. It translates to CASSLQPADFEKEQYF.

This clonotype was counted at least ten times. The CDR3 nucleotides read TGTGCCAGCAGTTTAGGAGGGCCTAGCACAGATACGCAGTATTTT. This gives the protein CASSLGGPSTDTQYF. V gene TRBV27 combines with J gene TRBJ2-3; possible D gene TRBD2, 6 bases. Germline lookup yields CDR1 MNHEY and CDR2 SMNVEV (reference sequence). The CDR3 has 15 amino acids. V was shortened by 2 bases and J by 0 bases, with 9 bases between the two germline ends.

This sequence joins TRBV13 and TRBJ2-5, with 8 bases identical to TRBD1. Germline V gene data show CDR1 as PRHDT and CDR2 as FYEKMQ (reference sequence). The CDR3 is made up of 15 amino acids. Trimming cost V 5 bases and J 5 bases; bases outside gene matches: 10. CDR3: CASSTGQGVEETQYF. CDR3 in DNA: TGTGCCAGCAGCACCGGACAGGGAGTGGAGGAGACCCAGTACTTC.

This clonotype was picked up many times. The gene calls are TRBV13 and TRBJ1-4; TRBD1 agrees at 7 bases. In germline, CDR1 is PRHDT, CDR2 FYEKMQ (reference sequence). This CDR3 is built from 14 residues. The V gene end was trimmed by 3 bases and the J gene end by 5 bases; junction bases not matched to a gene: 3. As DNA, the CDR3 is TGTGCCAGCAGCTTCCGGGACAGAAATGAAAAACTGTTTTTT. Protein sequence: CASSFRDRNEKLFF.

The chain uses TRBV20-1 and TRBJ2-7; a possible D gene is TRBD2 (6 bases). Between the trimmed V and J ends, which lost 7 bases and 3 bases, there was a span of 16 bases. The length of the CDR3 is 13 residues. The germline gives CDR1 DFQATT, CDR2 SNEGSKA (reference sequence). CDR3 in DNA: TGCAGTGGCCAGGGACTCGGACTCTACGAGCAGTACTTC. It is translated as CSGQGLGLYEQYF.

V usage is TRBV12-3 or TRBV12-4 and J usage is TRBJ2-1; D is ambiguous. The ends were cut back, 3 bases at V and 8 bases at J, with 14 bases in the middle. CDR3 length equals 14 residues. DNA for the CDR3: TGTGCCAGCAGTTTGCCTGAGGATGGGTATGAGCAGTTCTTC. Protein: CASSLPEDGYEQFF.

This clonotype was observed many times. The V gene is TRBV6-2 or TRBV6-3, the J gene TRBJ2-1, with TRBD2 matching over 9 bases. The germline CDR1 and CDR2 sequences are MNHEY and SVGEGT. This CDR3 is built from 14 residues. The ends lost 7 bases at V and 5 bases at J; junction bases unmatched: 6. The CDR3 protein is CASTGAGGDNEQFF. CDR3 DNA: TGTGCCAGCACAGGAGCGGGGGGTGACAATGAGCAGTTCTTC.

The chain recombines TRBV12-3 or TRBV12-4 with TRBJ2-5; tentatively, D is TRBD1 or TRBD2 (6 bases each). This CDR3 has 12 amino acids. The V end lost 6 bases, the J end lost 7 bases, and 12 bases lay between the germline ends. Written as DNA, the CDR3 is TGTGCCAGCAGAGGGGGGAAGGGGACCCAGTACTTC. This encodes CASRGGKGTQYF.

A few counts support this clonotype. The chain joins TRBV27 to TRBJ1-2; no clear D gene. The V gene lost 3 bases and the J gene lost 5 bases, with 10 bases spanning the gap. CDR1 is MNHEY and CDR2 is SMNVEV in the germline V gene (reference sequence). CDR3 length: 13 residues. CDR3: CASSFDMRYGYTF. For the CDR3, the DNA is TGTGCCAGCAGTTTTGATATGAGATATGGCTACACCTTC.

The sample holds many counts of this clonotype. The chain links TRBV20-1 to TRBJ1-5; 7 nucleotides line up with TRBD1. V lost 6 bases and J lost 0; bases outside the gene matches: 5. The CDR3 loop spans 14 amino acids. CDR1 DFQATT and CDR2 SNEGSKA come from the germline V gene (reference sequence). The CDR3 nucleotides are TGCAGTGCCACGACAGGGTTTAGCAATCAGCCCCAGCATTTT. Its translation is CSATTGFSNQPQHF.

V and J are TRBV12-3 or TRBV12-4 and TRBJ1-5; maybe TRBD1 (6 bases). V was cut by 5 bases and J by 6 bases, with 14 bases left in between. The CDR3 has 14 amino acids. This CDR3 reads CASSKQGIGQPQHF. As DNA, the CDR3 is TGTGCCAGCAGTAAACAGGGTATTGGTCAGCCCCAGCATTTT.

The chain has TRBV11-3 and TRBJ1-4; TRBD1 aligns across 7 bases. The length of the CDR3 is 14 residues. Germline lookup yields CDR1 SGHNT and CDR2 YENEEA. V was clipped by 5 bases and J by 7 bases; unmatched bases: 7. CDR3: CASSPGTEGEKLFF. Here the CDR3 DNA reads TGTGCCAGCAGCCCCGGGACAGAGGGTGAAAAACTGTTTTTT.

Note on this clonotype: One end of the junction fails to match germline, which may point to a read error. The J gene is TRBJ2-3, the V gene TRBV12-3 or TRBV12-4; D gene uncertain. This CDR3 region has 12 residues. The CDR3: CASSLGLVTQYF. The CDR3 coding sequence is TGTGCCAGCAGCTTAGGGCTAGTAACGCAGTATTTT.

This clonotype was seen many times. The CDR3 coding sequence is TGTGCCAGCAGCGACTCGGGCGATACGCAGTATTTT. Amino acids: CASSDSGDTQYF. The chain employs TRBV9 and TRBJ2-3; the D is unclear. With 3 bases removed from V and 6 bases from J, the gap between germline ends came to 8 bases. This CDR3 has 12 residues. Germline V CDR1 and CDR2: SGDLS, YYNGEE.

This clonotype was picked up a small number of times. CDR3 loop: CASSQVNTVSSDTQYF. The CDR3 DNA sequence: TGTGCCAGCAGCCAAGTAAACACGGTATCCTCAGATACGCAGTATTTT. The genes are TRBV3-1 and TRBJ2-3; no clear D. The CDR3 consists of 16 residues. Germline lookup yields CDR1 LGHDT and CDR2 YNNKEL (reference sequence). The V end was cut by 1 base, the J end by 4 bases, with 15 bases between.

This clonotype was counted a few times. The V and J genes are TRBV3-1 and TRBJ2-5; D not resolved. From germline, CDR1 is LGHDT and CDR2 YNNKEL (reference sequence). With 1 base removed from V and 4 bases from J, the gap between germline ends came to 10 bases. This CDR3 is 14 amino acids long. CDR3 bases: TGTGCCAGCAGCCAAGGCCTGATAATAGAGACCCAGTACTTC. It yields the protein CASSQGLIIETQYF.